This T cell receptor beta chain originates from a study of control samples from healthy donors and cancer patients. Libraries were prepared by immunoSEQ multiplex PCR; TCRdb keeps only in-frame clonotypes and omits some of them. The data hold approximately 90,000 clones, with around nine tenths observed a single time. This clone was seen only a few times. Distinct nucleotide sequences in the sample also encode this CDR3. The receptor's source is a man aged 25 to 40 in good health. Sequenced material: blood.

The CDR3 protein is CASSLGRTEAFF. CDR3 DNA sequence: TGTGCCAGCAGCTTAGGCCGGACTGAAGCTTTCTTT. The chain employs TRBV7-9 and TRBJ1-1; D gene uncertain. The ends were cut back, 1 base at V and 5 bases at J, with 5 bases in the middle. This CDR3 contains 12 residues. Germline V gene sequence: CDR1 SEHNR, CDR2 FQNEAQ (reference sequence). Combining the CDR3 with reference TRBV7-9 and TRBJ1-1 gives the whole variable domain DTGVSQNPRHKITKRGQNVTFRCDPISEHNRLYWYRQTLGQGPEFLTYFQNEAQLEKSRLLSDRFSAERPKGSFSTLEIQRTEQGDSAMYLCASSLGRTEAFFGQGTRLTVV.